The sample holds a few counts of the clone carrying this T cell receptor (beta chain). Its target is not known. This specimen belongs to a study of T cell repertoires in cytomegalovirus infection. Study-wide results and caveats: HLA-C-restricted TCR beta clonotypes specific for CMV led the ex vivo response.

TCRdb reprocessed the reads with MiXCR, giving one entry per CDR3 protein. The table shows approximately 500,000 distinct CDR3 sequences, with approximately 15% occurring only once. Germline trimming cut 6 bases from V and 5 bases from J; bases unmatched to any gene: 10. Germline CDR1 is MGHRA and CDR2 is YSYEKL. This CDR3 has 15 amino acids. V usage is TRBV4-1 and J usage is TRBJ2-1, with 7 nucleotides matching TRBD2. Sequenced input: CD8+ T cells from PBMCs. The TCR originated in a human donor in good health (CMV status not recorded). Some clones in this sample may be carry-over from other donors' samples. The CDR3 DNA reads TGCGCCAGCAGTCTACGGGACTACCGAGACAATGAGCAGTTCTTC. Encoded protein: CASSLRDYRDNEQFF.